The 16 T cell receptor beta chains below were found in one sample sequenced in a study of breast tumors, draining lymph nodes, adjacent tissues. From the multiplex PCR reads, TCRdb called clonotypes with MiXCR, one entry per CDR3 protein. This sample has 75,000 to 100,000 distinct CDR3 sequences, with roughly a fifth found just once. The lymph nodes were axillary draining lymph nodes from breast cancer patients. Specimen: axillary lymph node tissue. Receptor source: a female donor with breast cancer. Some clones in this sample may be carry-over from other donors' samples.

This clonotype came up many times. V gene TRBV7-2 combines with J gene TRBJ2-1; 8 nucleotides line up with TRBD2. V dropped 1 base and J dropped 4; count of bases not matched to a gene: 0. CDR1 and CDR2 from the germline V gene are SGHTA and FQGNSA. This CDR3 has 14 residues. The CDR3 reads CASSLGLAYNEQFF. The CDR3 region has the DNA TGTGCCAGCAGCTTAGGACTAGCGTACAATGAGCAGTTCTTC.

Many counts were recorded for this clonotype. CDR3 residues: CSASGGTNEKLFF. The DNA of the CDR3 is TGCAGTGCTTCGGGGGGAACTAATGAAAAACTGTTTTTT. This sequence joins TRBV20-1 and TRBJ1-4, with D perhaps TRBD1 (5 bases). With 5 bases removed from V and 1 base from J, the gap between germline ends came to 8 bases. Germline CDR1 is DFQATT and CDR2 is SNEGSKA (reference sequence). This CDR3 comprises 13 residues.

This clonotype was recorded many times. This sequence joins TRBV2 and TRBJ1-2, with 8 bases fitting TRBD1. The CDR3 totals 15 residues. V shed 10 bases, J shed 0 bases, and the junction held 10 bases outside the gene matches. Germline CDR1 is SNHLY and CDR2 is FYNNEI. The CDR3 nucleotides read TGTGCCACCAAAGCGGACAGGGCTTCTAACTATGGCTACACCTTC. Its protein is CATKADRASNYGYTF.

As concerns this clonotype: Being one base from a much bigger clone, this may be a read error. This chain joins TRBV9 and TRBJ2-1; TRBD2 aligns across 8 bases. With V trimmed by 0 bases and J by 5 bases, 4 bases remained unmatched. CDR3 length equals 15 residues. Germline lookup yields CDR1 SGDLS and CDR2 YYNGEE. The CDR3 here is CASSVDAGGNNEQFF. In DNA form, the CDR3 reads TGTGCCAGCAGCGTAGATGCGGGGGGCAACAATGAGCAGTTCTTC.

This clonotype occurred a few times. The V and J genes are TRBV18 and TRBJ2-7; TRBD1 aligns across 8 bases. V was clipped by 3 bases and J by 5 bases; unmatched bases: 6. CDR3 length equals 14 residues. The germline V gene encodes CDR1 KGHSH and CDR2 LQKENI. The CDR3 coding sequence is TGTGCCAGCTCACCGGAGACAGGGGCCCACGAGCAGTACTTC. Its protein is CASSPETGAHEQYF.

The chain couples TRBV7-2 to TRBJ1-3; no reliable D call. There are 16 residues in the CDR3. The ends were cut back, 1 base at V and 0 bases at J, with 10 bases in the middle. Germline CDR1 is SGHTA and CDR2 is FQGNSA. The CDR3: CASSLGTAGSGNTIYF. The CDR3 nucleotides are TGTGCCAGCAGCTTAGGGACGGCCGGCTCTGGAAACACCATATATTTT.

This clonotype has a handful of counts. This chain uses TRBV6-5 with TRBJ2-6; the match to TRBD1 covers 8 bases. Per the germline V gene, CDR1 is MNHEY and CDR2 is SVGAGI. With 6 bases clipped from V and 0 bases from J, the junction kept 7 bases outside the gene matches. The CDR3 runs 17 residues. CDR3: CASSPDRVDSGANVLTF. DNA of the CDR3: TGTGCCAGCAGCCCGGACAGGGTAGACTCTGGGGCCAACGTCCTGACTTTC.

This clonotype has a count of ten or more. V gene TRBV6-2 or TRBV6-3 combines with J gene TRBJ2-1; D perhaps matches TRBD2 (5 bases). V was shortened by 5 bases and J by 0 bases, with 8 bases between the two germline ends. The CDR3 is 14 amino acids. Germline CDR1 and CDR2: MNHEY and SVGEGT. For the CDR3, the DNA is TGTGCCAGCAGTACTCTAGCCTCCTACAATGAGCAGTTCTTC. Amino acids: CASSTLASYNEQFF.

This clonotype was seen a single time. This may come from a read error, since a much larger clone is one base off. CDR3 sequence reads: CSVRKGNAGELFF. The DNA of the CDR3 is TGCAGTGTTCGGAAGGGAAACGCCGGGGAGCTGTTTTTT. This chain joins TRBV20-1 and TRBJ2-2; D remains ambiguous. The germline V and J ends were trimmed by 7 bases and 6 bases, with 15 bases remaining between them. CDR1 DFQATT and CDR2 SNEGSKA come from the germline V gene (reference sequence). This CDR3 comprises 13 residues.

Details on this clonotype: The CDR3 end shows no conserved phenylalanine or tryptophan, and so a read error is likely. This chain connects TRBV27 to TRBJ2-7, with D unresolved. Germline values: CDR1 MNHEY, CDR2 SMNVEV (reference sequence). V dropped 6 bases and J dropped 0 bases, with 15 bases sitting between them. This CDR3 contains 15 residues. DNA for the CDR3: TGTGCCAGCAGCCACCCCCGCGGCACCTCCTACGAGCAGTACCTC. Translated, it gives CASSHPRGTSYEQYL.

This clonotype was counted many times. The rearrangement uses TRBV4-1 and TRBJ1-6; no firm D call. The CDR3 has 13 residues. V lost 3 bases and J lost 7, with 7 bases in between. Germline V gene lookup returns CDR1 MGHRA and CDR2 YSYEKL. The CDR3 loop reads CASSHPTNSPLHF. Here the CDR3 DNA reads TGCGCCAGCAGCCACCCGACCAATTCACCCCTCCACTTT.

This clonotype was recorded many times. V and J are TRBV6-5 and TRBJ1-5, with D unresolved. The ends were cut back, 1 base at V and 4 bases at J, with 11 bases in the middle. Germline V gene lookup returns CDR1 MNHEY and CDR2 SVGAGI. The CDR3 spans 15 residues. The CDR3 bases are TGTGCCAGCAGTTACTTGTCAGATCGAAATCAGCCCCAGCATTTT. This codes for CASSYLSDRNQPQHF.

This clonotype came up many times. The chain employs TRBV11-2 and TRBJ2-3; D gene unclear. Germline loops: CDR1 SGHAT, CDR2 FQNNGV. The ends were cut back, 4 bases at V and 2 bases at J, with 13 bases in the middle. The CDR3 loop spans 15 amino acids. CDR3 loop: CASSSRAEPTDTQYF. The CDR3 nucleotides are TGTGCCAGCAGCTCACGGGCGGAACCCACAGATACGCAGTATTTT.

This clonotype was recorded many times. The gene calls are TRBV4-3 and TRBJ2-2; D possibly corresponds to TRBD2 (5 bases). There are 17 residues in the CDR3. Germline V gene lookup returns CDR1 LGHNA and CDR2 YSLEER. Trimming left V 3 bases short and J 5 bases short, with 19 bases between. The DNA of the CDR3 is TGCGCCAGCAGCCAGGAGCGCGGAGGTGGGGTAACCGGGGAGCTGTTTTTT. Translated, it gives CASSQERGGGVTGELFF.

Many counts were recorded for this clonotype. The genes are TRBV6-2 or TRBV6-3 and TRBJ2-7; D is perhaps TRBD2 (5 bases). Between the trimmed V and J ends, which lost 7 bases and 0 bases, there was a span of 16 bases. In germline, CDR1 is MNHEY, CDR2 SVGEGT. There are 15 residues in the CDR3. CDR3 residues: CASTGKYRRSYEQYF. CDR3 nucleotide sequence: TGTGCCAGCACCGGGAAATACCGACGCTCCTACGAGCAGTACTTC.

Concerning this clonotype itself: It may be a read error: a sequence one base away is much more abundant. The chain joins TRBV5-1 to TRBJ2-1, with TRBD1 as a possible D gene (6 bases). This CDR3 spans 15 amino acids. Germline V CDR1 and CDR2: SGHRS, YFSETQ. V lost 4 bases and J 5 bases, leaving 16 bases between the germline ends. CDR3 protein: CASSPRDKTNNEQFF. Here the CDR3 DNA reads TGCGCCAGCAGCCCTCGGGACAAAACCAACAATGAGCAGTTCTTC.